Listed below are T cell receptor beta chains from one sample, sequenced in a study of T cell responses to AZD1222 COVID-19 vaccine. The repertoire was sequenced with immunoSEQ multiplex PCR; TCRdb's copy has only in-frame clones and lacks some. This sample has approximately 120,000 clones, with roughly 88% found just once. The specimen was peripheral blood, collected on day 0 of AZD1222 vaccination. The receptor source for this set is an adult in good health. Both conserved end residues are part of each CDR3. A D gene is named only where the DNA matches it firmly. Size tells how often a clone was seen (once, few, many) or the class of an expanded clone, and some rows leave it out.

j_call clone_size v_call d_call cdr3_nt cdr3_aa
TRBJ1-2 - TRBV5-1 - TGCGCCAGCAGCTTGGCCAGGGAAACCTATGGCTACACCTTC CASSLARETYGYTF
TRBJ1-1 - TRBV11-2 - TGTGCCAGCAGCCTCGGGACGGCCACTGAAGCTTTCTTT CASSLGTATEAFF
TRBJ1-4 - TRBV4-3 - TGCGCCAGCAGCCCACAAGGTCTTAATGAAAAACTGTTTTTT CASSPQGLNEKLFF
TRBJ2-7 - TRBV15 - TGTGCCACCAGCGTGGACAGGGCGGGAGCCTACGAGCAGTACTTC CATSVDRAGAYEQYF
TRBJ1-1 - TRBV7-3 - TGTGCCAGCGGGAGAGCAGGAAACACTGAAGCTTTCTTT CASGRAGNTEAFF
TRBJ2-1 - TRBV29-1 - TGCAGCGTTTTTGGACACTACAATGAGCAGTTCTTC CSVFGHYNEQFF
TRBJ1-4 - TRBV6-2/TRBV6-3 - TGTGCCAGCAGCTTTACGCGGGAAAAACTGTTTTTT CASSFTREKLFF
TRBJ2-2 - TRBV24-1 TRBD2 TGTGCCACCAGTGAGGCGGGAGCCCCGAACACCGGGGAGCTGTTTTTT CATSEAGAPNTGELFF
TRBJ1-2 - TRBV5-4 - TGTGCCAGCAGCTCCGCTGGGGTCAACTTGAACTATGGCTACACCTTC CASSSAGVNLNYGYTF
TRBJ1-2 - TRBV3-1/TRBV3-2 TRBD1 TGTGCCAGCAGCCGCGGGACAGGGTTGGGTTATGGCTACACCTTC CASSRGTGLGYGYTF
TRBJ2-1 - TRBV5-6 - TGTGCCAGCAGCCCCATGGACCGGGGGCCCTACAATGAGCAGTTCTTC CASSPMDRGPYNEQFF
TRBJ1-2 - TRBV27 - TGTGCCAGCGCGCCAGGGACACCGGCGAGCGGCTACACCTTC CASAPGTPASGYTF
TRBJ2-1 - TRBV7-2 - TGTGCCAGCAGCCCCGGGTCCTACAATGAGCAGTTCTTC CASSPGSYNEQFF
TRBJ1-6 - TRBV5-6 - TGTGCCAGCAGCTCCGGGGACATGGATAATTCACCCCTCCACTTT CASSSGDMDNSPLHF
TRBJ1-2 - TRBV28 - TGTGCCAGCAGTCCCCCGGGGGTTGACTATGGCTACACCTTC CASSPPGVDYGYTF
TRBJ2-5 - TRBV15 TRBD1 TGTGCCACCAGCAGAGCAGGGGGCTGGGAGACCCAGTACTTC CATSRAGGWETQYF
TRBJ2-7 - TRBV2 - TGTGCCAGCAGTGGTTCAAGGGGACCCTACGAGCAGTACTTC CASSGSRGPYEQYF
TRBJ1-4 few TRBV5-1 - TGCGCCAGCAGCTCGACGGACGGTGGTAGGGGCGGACTGTTTTTT CASSSTDGGRGGLFF
TRBJ1-1 - TRBV7-9 - TGTGCCAGCAGCTTAGCCCGGGGGCCCACTGAAGCTTTCTTT CASSLARGPTEAFF
TRBJ1-3 - TRBV6-2/TRBV6-3 TRBD1 TGTGCCAGCAGTATAACCGGGACAGCTGGAAACACCATATATTTT CASSITGTAGNTIYF
TRBJ1-5 many TRBV7-9 - TGTGCCAGCAGCTCGGCGGGGGGGGCGAGGCAGCCCCAGCATTTT CASSSAGGARQPQHF
TRBJ2-3 - TRBV4-3 TRBD2 TGCGCCAGCAGCCAAGATTTCACTAGCGGGGGCACAGATACGCAGTATTTT CASSQDFTSGGTDTQYF
TRBJ1-1 - TRBV19 - TGTGCCAGTAGTATTAAGTCCATGAACACTGAAGCTTTCTTT CASSIKSMNTEAFF
TRBJ2-2 - TRBV2 TRBD2 TGTGCCACCACAGGAAGAGCGGGAATCACCGGGGAGCTGTTTTTT CATTGRAGITGELFF
TRBJ2-5 once TRBV3-1/TRBV3-2 TRBD1 TGTGCCAGCAGCGGGGACAGGGGGTTCCAAGAGACCCAGTACTTC CASSGDRGFQETQYF
TRBJ1-4 - TRBV6-5 - TGTGCCAGCAGTTATCTGACACCTCCAACTAATGAAAAACTGTTTTTT CASSYLTPPTNEKLFF
TRBJ1-1 - TRBV3-1/TRBV3-2 TRBD1 TGTGCCAGCAGCCAAGACAGGGGGCTGGAAGCTTTCTTT CASSQDRGLEAFF
TRBJ2-4 - TRBV30 - TGTGCCTGGAGCAGTCGGGGAAACATTCAGTACTTC CAWSSRGNIQYF
TRBJ1-1 - TRBV6-5 - TGTGCCAGCAGTTACTTAGACCACCGGGGGAACACTGAAGCTTTCTTT CASSYLDHRGNTEAFF
TRBJ1-2 - TRBV6-2/TRBV6-3 TRBD1 TGTGCCAGCAGTCCCCAAAGACAGGGGCACGGCTACACCTTC CASSPQRQGHGYTF
TRBJ1-4 - TRBV24-1 - TGTGCCACCAGTGATTCCCAGGGTTCCCCAAAACTGTTTTTT CATSDSQGSPKLFF